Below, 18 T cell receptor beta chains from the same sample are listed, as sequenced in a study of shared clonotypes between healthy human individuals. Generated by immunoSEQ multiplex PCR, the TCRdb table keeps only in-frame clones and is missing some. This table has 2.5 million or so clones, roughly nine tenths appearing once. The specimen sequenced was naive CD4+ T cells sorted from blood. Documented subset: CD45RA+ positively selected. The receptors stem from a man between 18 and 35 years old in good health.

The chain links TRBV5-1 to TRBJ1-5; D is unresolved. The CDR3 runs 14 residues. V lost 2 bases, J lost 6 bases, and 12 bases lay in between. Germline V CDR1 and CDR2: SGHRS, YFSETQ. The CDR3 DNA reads TGCGCCAGCAGCTTTGATCCAGAAGCTCAGCCCCAGCATTTT. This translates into CASSFDPEAQPQHF.

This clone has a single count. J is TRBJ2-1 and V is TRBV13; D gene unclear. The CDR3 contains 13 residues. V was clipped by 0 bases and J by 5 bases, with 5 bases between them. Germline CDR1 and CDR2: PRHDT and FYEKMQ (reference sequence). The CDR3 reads CASSLGSNNEQFF. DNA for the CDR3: TGTGCCAGCAGCTTAGGTAGCAACAATGAGCAGTTCTTC.

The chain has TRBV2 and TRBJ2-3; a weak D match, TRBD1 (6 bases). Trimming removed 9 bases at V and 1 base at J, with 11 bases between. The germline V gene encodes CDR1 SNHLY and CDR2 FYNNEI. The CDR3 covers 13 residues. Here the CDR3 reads CASKDSGTDTQYF. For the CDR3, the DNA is TGTGCCAGTAAGGACAGCGGCACAGATACGCAGTATTTT.

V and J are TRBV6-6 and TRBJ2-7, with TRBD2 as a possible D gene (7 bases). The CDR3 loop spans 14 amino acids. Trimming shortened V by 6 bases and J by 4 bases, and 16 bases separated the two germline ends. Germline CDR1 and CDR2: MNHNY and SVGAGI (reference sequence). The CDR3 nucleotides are TGTGCCAGCAGACCTACCGGGGGGCAGTACGAGCAGTACTTC. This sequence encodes CASRPTGGQYEQYF.

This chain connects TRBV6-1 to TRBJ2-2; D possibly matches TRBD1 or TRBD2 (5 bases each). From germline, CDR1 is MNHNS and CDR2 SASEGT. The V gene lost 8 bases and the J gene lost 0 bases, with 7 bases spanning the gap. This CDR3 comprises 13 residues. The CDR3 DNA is TGTGCCAGCCGGGACGCGAACACCGGGGAGCTGTTTTTT. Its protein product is CASRDANTGELFF.

The CDR3 reads CASSLALPSVETQYF. Written as DNA, the CDR3 is TGTGCCAGCAGCTTAGCGCTGCCGAGTGTAGAGACCCAGTACTTC. The V and J genes are TRBV7-8 and TRBJ2-5, with unresolved D. The germline V gene encodes CDR1 SGHVS and CDR2 FQNEAQ. V gave up 0 bases and J gave up 4 bases, with 12 bases separating them. This CDR3 spans 15 amino acids.

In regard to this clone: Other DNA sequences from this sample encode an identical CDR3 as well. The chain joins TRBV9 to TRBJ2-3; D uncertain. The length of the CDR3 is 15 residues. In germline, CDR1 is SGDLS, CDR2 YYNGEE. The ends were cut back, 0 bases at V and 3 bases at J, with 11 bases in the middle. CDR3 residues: CASSVGLVGTDTQYF. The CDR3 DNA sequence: TGTGCCAGCAGCGTAGGTTTGGTAGGAACAGATACGCAGTATTTT.

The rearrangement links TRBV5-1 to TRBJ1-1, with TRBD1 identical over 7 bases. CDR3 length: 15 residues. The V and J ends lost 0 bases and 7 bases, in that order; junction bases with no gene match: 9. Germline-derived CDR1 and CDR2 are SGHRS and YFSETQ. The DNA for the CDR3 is TGCGCCAGCAGCTTGGATGGGGGAGGGGGCCTTGAAGCTTTCTTT. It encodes CASSLDGGGGLEAFF.

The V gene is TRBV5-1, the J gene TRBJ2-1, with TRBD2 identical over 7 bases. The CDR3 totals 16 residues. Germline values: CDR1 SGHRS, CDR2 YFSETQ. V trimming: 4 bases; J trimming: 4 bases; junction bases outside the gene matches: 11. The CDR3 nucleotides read TGCGCCAGCAGCGCACGGGAGGAGGCGCGGTACAATGAGCAGTTCTTC. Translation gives CASSAREEARYNEQFF.

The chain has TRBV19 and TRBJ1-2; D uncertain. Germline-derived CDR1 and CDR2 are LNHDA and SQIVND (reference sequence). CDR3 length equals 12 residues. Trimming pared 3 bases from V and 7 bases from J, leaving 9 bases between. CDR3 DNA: TGTGCCAGTAGTATCCGGGGAGCTGGCTACACCTTC. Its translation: CASSIRGAGYTF.

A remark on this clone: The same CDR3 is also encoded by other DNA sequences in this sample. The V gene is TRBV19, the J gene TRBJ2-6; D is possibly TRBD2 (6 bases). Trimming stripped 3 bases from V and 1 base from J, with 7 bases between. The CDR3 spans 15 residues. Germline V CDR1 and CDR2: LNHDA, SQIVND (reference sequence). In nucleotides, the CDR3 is TGTGCCAGTAGTATCGGAGGGTCTGGGGCCAACGTCCTGACTTTC. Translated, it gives CASSIGGSGANVLTF.

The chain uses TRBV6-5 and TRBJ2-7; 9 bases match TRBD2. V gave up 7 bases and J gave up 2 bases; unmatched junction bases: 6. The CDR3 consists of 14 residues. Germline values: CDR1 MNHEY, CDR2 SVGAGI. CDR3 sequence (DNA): TGTGCCAGCAAAAGACTAGCGGAAACCTACGAGCAGTACTTC. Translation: CASKRLAETYEQYF.

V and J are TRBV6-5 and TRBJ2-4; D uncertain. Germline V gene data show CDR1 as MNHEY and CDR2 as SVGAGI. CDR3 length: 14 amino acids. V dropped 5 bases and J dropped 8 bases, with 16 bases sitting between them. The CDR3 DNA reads TGTGCCAGCAGTCGAGCCAGAGGTCCAGACATTCAGTACTTC. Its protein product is CASSRARGPDIQYF.

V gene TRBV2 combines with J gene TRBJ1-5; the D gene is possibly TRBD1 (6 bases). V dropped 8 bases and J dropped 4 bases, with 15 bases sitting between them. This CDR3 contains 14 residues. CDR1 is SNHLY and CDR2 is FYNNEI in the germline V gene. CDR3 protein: CASLGARTNQPQHF. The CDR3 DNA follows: TGTGCCAGCTTGGGGGCGCGGACAAATCAGCCCCAGCATTTT.

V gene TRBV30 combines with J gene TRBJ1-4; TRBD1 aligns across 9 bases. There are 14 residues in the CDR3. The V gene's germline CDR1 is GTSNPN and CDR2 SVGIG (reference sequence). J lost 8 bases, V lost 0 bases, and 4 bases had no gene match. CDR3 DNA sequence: TGTGCCTGGAGTGTAGCCGGACAGGGGGAAAAACTGTTTTTT. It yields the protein CAWSVAGQGEKLFF.

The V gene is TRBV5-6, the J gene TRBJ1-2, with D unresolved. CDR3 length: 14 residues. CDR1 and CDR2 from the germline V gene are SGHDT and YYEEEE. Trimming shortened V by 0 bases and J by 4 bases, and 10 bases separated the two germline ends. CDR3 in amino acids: CASSLEGLGYGYTF. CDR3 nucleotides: TGTGCCAGCAGCTTGGAGGGTCTTGGCTATGGCTACACCTTC. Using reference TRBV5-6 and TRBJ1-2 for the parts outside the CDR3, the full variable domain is DAGVTQSPTHLIKTRGQQVTLRCSPKSGHDTVSWYQQALGQGPQFIFQYYEEEERQRGNFPDRFSGHQFPNYSSELNVNALLLGDSALYLCASSLEGLGYGYTFGSGTRLTVV.

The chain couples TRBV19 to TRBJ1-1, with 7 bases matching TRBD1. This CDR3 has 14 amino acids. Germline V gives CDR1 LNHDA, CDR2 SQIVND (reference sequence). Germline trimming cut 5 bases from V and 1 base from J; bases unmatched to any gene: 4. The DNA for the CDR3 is TGTGCCAGTAGTCCGGACAGGAGGAACACTGAAGCTTTCTTT. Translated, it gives CASSPDRRNTEAFF.

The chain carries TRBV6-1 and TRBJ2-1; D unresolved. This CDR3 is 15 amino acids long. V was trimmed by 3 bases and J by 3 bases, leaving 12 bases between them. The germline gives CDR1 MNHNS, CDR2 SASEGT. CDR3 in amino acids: CASSEKGRNYNEQFF. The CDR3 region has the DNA TGTGCCAGCAGTGAGAAAGGCCGGAACTACAATGAGCAGTTCTTC.